One and the same sample provided the 2 T cell receptor beta chains below, sequenced in a study of T cell changes during pregnancy in multiple sclerosis. The repertoire was sequenced with immunoSEQ multiplex PCR; TCRdb's copy has only in-frame clones and lacks some. This sample has 90,000 to 95,000 clones, with roughly 90% found just once. This specimen consisted of peripheral blood, obtained before pregnancy. All receptors derive from a female donor with multiple sclerosis, enrolled in a pregnancy study.

V is TRBV9 and J is TRBJ1-4, with 7 positions matching TRBD1. The CDR3 totals 14 residues. Germline V lookup: CDR1 SGDLS, CDR2 YYNGEE. V lost 6 bases to trimming and J lost 8 bases; unmatched junction nucleotides: 10. CDR3: CASTVGAGGEKLFF. In DNA, the CDR3 is TGTGCCAGCACCGTCGGGGCAGGGGGGGAAAAACTGTTTTTT. Supplemented by reference TRBV9 and TRBJ1-4, the full variable domain reads DSGVTQTPKHLITATGQRVTLRCSPRSGDLSVYWYQQSLDQGLQFLIQYYNGEERAKGNILERFSAQQFPDLHSELNLSSLELGDSALYFCASTVGAGGEKLFFGSGTQLSVL.

The chain combines TRBV5-1 with TRBJ2-1; D may be TRBD2 (6 bases). Germline CDR1 SGHRS, CDR2 YFSETQ. Trimming stripped 5 bases from V and 13 bases from J, with 19 bases between. CDR3 length equals 13 residues. CDR3 nucleotide sequence: TGCGCCAGCAGGTCGACTAGTCTAGAAAGCCAGTTCTTC. Protein: CASRSTSLESQFF.